The clone carrying this T cell receptor beta chain has at least ten counts. Its antigen is as yet unknown. The sequence runs out 3 residues before the end of the CDR3; the remainder is reconstructed from the germline J gene. Control and CVID samples contributed equal amounts of genomic DNA. Sequencing used immunoSEQ multiplex PCR; TCRdb keeps in-frame clones, though not all of them. The sample contains 30,000 to 40,000 clones, none occurring once; approximately 6.5% lies in the top ten. CDR1 is SNHLY, CDR2 FYNNEI, per germline. There are 14 residues in the CDR3. Deletions cut 3 bases from V and 4 bases from J, with 10 bases between. This sample is part of a study of T cell clonality in common variable immunodeficiency. Study observations and caveats: Common variable immunodeficiency TCR beta sequences reportedly had fewer deletions and N-nucleotide insertions.

Replacement immunoglobulin had been given to every CVID subject for at least one year. This TCR derives from a human donor with common variable immunodeficiency. The sample consisted of peripheral blood mononuclear cells. This chain joins TRBV2 and TRBJ1-3; perhaps TRBD1 as D (5 bases). The sequenced part of the CDR3 DNA is TGTGCCAGCAGTGATGGGACTCTGGGAAACACC. Protein: CASSDGTLGNT. The full CDR3 protein reads CASSDGTLGNTIYF.